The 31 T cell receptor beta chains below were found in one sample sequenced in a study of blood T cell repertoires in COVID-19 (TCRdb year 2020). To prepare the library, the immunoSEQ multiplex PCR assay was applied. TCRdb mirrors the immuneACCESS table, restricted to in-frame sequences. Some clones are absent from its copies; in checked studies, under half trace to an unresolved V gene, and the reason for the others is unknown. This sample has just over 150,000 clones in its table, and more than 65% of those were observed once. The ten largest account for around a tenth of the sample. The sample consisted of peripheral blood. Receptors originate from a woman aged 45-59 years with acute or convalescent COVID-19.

The CDR3 DNA is TGTGCCAGCAGCCAAGATCCTTTCTCTAGCGGGAGTCGCTATGAGCAGTTCTTC. This gives the protein CASSQDPFSSGSRYEQFF. J is TRBJ2-1 and V is TRBV4-2; 10 nucleotides match TRBD2. V lost 0 bases, J lost 8 bases, and 13 bases stayed unmatched. In germline, CDR1 is LGHNA, CDR2 YNFKEQ. This CDR3 spans 18 amino acids.

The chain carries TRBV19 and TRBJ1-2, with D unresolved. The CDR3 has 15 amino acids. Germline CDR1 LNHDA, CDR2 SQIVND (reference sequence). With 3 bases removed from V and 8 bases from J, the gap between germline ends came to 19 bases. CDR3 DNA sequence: TGTGCCAGTAGTATCGACTTGGCAGTAACAAGGGGCTACACCTTC. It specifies CASSIDLAVTRGYTF.

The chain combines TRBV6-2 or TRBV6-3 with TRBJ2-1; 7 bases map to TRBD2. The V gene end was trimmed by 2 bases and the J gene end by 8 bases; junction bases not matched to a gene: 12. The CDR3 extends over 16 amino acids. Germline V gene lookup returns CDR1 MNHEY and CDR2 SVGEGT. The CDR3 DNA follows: TGTGCCAGCAGTTACGGTGCGGCGGGAGTCCCGGATGAGCAGTTCTTC. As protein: CASSYGAAGVPDEQFF.

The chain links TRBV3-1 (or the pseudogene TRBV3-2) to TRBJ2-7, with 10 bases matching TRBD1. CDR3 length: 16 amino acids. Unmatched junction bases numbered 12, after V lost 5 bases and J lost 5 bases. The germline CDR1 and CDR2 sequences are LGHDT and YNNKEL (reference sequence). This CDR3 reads CASSSPRDRGRDEQYF. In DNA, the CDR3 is TGTGCCAGCAGCTCACCCCGGGACAGGGGAAGGGACGAGCAGTACTTC.

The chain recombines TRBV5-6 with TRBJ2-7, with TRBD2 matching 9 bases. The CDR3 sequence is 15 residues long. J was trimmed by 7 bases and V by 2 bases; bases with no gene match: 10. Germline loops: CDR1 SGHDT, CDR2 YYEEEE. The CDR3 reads CASSLKLAGPLEQYF. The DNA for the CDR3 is TGTGCCAGCAGCTTAAAACTAGCGGGTCCCTTGGAGCAGTACTTC.

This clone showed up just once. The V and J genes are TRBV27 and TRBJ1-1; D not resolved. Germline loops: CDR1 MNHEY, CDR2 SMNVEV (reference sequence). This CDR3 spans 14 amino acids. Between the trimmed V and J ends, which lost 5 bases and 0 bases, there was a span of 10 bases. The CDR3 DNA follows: TGTGCCAGCAGTATGCACGAGATGAACACTGAAGCTTTCTTT. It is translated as CASSMHEMNTEAFF.

The CDR3 here is CAWESGAYEQYF. For the CDR3, the DNA is TGTGCCTGGGAGAGCGGGGCCTACGAGCAGTACTTC. The gene calls are TRBV30 and TRBJ2-7, with 7 bases identical to TRBD2. V was pared by 5 bases and J by 2 bases, with 3 bases of the junction left unmatched. The CDR3 has 12 residues. Germline V gene lookup returns CDR1 GTSNPN and CDR2 SVGIG (reference sequence). The complete variable domain, with remaining parts taken from reference TRBV30 and TRBJ2-7, reads SQTIHQWPATLVQPVGSPLSLECTVEGTSNPNLYWYRQAAGRGLQLLFYSVGIGQISSEVPQNLSASRPQDRQFILSSKKLLLSDSGFYLCAWESGAYEQYFGPGTRLTVT.

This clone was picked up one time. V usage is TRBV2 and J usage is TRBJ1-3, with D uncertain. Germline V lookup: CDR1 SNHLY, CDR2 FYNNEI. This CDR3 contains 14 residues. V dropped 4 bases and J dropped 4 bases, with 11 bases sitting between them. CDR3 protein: CASSAGSLGNTIYF. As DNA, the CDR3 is TGTGCCAGCAGTGCGGGGAGTCTCGGAAACACCATATATTTT.

The CDR3 DNA sequence: TGTGCCAGCAGTTTTGCGACAGTAACCTACGAGCAGTACTTC. Residues: CASSFATVTYEQYF. The V gene is TRBV5-6, the J gene TRBJ2-7, with TRBD1 as a possible D gene (5 bases). Per germline, CDR1 SGHDT and CDR2 YYEEEE. V shed 5 bases and J shed 2 bases, with 14 bases lying between them. The CDR3 loop spans 14 amino acids.

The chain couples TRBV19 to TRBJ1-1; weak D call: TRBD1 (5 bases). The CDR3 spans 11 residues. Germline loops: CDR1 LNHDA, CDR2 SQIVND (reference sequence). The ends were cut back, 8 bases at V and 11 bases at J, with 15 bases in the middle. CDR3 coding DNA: TGTGCCAGTCAAATGGGACTGCGGGCTTTCTTT. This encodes CASQMGLRAFF.

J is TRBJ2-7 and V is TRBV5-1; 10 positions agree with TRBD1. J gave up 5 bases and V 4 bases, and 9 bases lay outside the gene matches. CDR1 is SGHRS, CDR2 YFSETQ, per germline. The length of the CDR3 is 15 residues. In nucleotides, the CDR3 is TGCGCCAGCAGCGGAGGACAGGGGGAAGTTGACGAGCAGTACTTC. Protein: CASSGGQGEVDEQYF.

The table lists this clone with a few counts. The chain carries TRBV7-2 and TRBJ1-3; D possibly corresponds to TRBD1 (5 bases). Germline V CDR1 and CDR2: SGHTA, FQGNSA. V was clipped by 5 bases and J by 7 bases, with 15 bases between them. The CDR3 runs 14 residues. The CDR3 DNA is TGTGCCAGCAGCCTAGACGGGGCGGGGAACACCATATATTTT. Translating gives CASSLDGAGNTIYF.

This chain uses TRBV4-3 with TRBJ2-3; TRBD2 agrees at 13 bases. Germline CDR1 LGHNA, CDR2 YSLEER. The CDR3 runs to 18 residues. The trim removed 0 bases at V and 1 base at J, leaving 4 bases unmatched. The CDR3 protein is CASSQDLTSGGRTDTQYF. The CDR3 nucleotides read TGCGCCAGCAGCCAAGACCTGACTAGCGGGGGGCGCACAGATACGCAGTATTTT.

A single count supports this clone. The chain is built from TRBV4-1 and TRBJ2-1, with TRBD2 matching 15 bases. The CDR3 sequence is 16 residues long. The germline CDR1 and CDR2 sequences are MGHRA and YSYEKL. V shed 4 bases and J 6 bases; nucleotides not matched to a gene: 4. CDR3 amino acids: CASSRTSGRAVNEQFF. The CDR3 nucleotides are TGCGCCAGCAGCCGGACTAGCGGGAGGGCCGTCAATGAGCAGTTCTTC.

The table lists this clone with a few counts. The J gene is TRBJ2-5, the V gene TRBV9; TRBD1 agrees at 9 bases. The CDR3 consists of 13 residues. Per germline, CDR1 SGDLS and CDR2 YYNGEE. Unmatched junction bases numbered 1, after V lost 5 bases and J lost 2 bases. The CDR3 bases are TGTGCCAGCAGGGGACAGGGACAAGAGACCCAGTACTTC. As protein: CASRGQGQETQYF.

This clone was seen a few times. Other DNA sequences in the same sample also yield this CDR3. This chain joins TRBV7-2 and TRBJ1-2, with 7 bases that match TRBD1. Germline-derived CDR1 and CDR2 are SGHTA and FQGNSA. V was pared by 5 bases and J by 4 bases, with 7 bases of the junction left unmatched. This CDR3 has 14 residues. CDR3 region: CASSPPQGSYGYTF. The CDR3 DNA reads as TGTGCCAGCAGCCCACCACAGGGGAGCTATGGCTACACCTTC.

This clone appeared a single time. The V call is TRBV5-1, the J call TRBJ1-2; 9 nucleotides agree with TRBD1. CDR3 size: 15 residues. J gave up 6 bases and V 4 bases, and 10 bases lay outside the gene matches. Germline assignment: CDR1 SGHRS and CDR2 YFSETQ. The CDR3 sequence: CASSLGTGLSDGYTF. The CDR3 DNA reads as TGCGCCAGCAGCCTCGGGACAGGGTTGAGCGATGGCTACACCTTC.

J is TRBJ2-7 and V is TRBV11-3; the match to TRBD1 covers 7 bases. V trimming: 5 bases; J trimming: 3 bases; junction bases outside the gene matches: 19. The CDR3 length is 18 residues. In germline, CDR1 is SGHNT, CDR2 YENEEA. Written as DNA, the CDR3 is TGTGCCAGCAGCGAACGAACCTTGGACAGGTGGGAGATCTACGAGCAGTACTTC. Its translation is CASSERTLDRWEIYEQYF.

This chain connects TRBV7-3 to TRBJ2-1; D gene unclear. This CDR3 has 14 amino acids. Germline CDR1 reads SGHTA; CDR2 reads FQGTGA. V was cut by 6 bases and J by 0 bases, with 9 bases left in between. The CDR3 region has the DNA TGTGCCAGCAGTGTGGGCCACTCCTACAATGAGCAGTTCTTC. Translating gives CASSVGHSYNEQFF.

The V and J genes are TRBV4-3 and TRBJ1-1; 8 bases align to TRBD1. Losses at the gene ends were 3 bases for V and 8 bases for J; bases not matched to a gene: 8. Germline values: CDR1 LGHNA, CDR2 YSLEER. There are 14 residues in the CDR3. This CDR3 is CASSQQTGDPEAFF. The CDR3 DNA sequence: TGCGCCAGCAGCCAGCAGACAGGGGACCCCGAAGCTTTCTTT.

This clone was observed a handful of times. CDR3 protein: CASSNKSGSGVQVLAKNIQYF. The CDR3 DNA is TGTGCCAGCAGCAATAAATCTGGGTCCGGGGTTCAAGTACTAGCCAAAAACATTCAGTACTTC. The chain employs TRBV21-1 and TRBJ2-4; TRBD2, the D gene given by the table, was not confirmed from the DNA. TRBV21-1 has pseudogene status. The CDR3 consists of 21 residues.

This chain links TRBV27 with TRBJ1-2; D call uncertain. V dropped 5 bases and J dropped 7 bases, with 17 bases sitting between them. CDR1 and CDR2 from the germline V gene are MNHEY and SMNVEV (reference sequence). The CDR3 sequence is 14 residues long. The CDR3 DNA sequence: TGTGCCAGCAGTCCCTCGGGATTTACGGGTGGCTACACCTTC. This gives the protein CASSPSGFTGGYTF.

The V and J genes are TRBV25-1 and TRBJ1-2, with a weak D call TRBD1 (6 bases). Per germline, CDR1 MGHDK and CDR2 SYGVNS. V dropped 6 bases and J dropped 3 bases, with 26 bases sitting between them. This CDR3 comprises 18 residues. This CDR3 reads CASSAIMPGVGGDYGYTF. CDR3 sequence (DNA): TGTGCCAGCAGCGCCATCATGCCAGGGGTGGGTGGTGACTATGGCTACACCTTC.

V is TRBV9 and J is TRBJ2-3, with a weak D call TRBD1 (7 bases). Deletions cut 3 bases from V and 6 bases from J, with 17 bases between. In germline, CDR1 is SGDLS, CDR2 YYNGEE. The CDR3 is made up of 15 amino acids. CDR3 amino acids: CASSDSGGPVDTQYF. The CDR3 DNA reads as TGTGCCAGCAGCGATTCAGGGGGGCCGGTGGATACGCAGTATTTT.

CDR3 DNA: TGTGCCAGCAGTCCCGACAGGTTCGTCGCTGAAGCTTTCTTT. It is translated as CASSPDRFVAEAFF. The chain recombines TRBV27 with TRBJ1-1; a weak D match, TRBD1 (6 bases). Trimming pared 5 bases from V and 6 bases from J, leaving 16 bases between. Germline V gives CDR1 MNHEY, CDR2 SMNVEV (reference sequence). The CDR3 runs 14 residues.

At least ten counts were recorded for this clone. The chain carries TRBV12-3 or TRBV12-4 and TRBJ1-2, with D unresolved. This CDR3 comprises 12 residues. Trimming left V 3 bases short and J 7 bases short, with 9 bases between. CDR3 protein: CASSLVRGGYTF. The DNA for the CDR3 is TGTGCCAGCAGTTTGGTGCGGGGTGGCTACACCTTC.

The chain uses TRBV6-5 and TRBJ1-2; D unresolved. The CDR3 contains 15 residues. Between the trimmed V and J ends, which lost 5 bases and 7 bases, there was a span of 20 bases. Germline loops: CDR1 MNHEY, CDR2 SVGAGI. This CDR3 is CASSRVGVSEGGYTF. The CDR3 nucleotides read TGTGCCAGCAGTCGGGTGGGAGTCTCCGAAGGTGGCTACACCTTC.

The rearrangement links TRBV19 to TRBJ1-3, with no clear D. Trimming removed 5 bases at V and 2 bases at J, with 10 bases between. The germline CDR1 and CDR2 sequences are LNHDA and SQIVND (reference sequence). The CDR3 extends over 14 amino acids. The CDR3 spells CASSRGGAGNTIYF. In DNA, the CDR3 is TGTGCCAGTAGTCGCGGTGGAGCTGGAAACACCATATATTTT.

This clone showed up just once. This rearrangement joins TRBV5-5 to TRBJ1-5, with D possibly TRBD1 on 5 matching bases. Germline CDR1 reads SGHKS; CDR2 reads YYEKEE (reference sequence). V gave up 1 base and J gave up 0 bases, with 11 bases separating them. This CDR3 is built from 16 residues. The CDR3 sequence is CASSLRGSNSNQPQHF. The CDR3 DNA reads TGTGCCAGCAGCTTGAGGGGCAGTAATAGCAATCAGCCCCAGCATTTT.

CDR3 in amino acids: CASTPDRLGNQPQHF. CDR3 nucleotides: TGTGCCAGTACCCCCGACAGGTTGGGCAATCAGCCCCAGCATTTT. The V call is TRBV19, the J call TRBJ1-5; D perhaps matches TRBD1 (6 bases). CDR1 is LNHDA, CDR2 SQIVND, per germline (reference sequence). The CDR3 totals 15 residues. The V end lost 7 bases, the J end lost 2 bases, and 15 bases lay between the germline ends.

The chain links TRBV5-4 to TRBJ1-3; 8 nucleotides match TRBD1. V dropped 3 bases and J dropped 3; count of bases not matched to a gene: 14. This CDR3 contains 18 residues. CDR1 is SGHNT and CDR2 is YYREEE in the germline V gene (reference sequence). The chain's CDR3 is CASSSLLPGQVIGNTIYF. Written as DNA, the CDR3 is TGTGCCAGCAGCTCCCTACTACCGGGACAGGTTATTGGAAACACCATATATTTT.